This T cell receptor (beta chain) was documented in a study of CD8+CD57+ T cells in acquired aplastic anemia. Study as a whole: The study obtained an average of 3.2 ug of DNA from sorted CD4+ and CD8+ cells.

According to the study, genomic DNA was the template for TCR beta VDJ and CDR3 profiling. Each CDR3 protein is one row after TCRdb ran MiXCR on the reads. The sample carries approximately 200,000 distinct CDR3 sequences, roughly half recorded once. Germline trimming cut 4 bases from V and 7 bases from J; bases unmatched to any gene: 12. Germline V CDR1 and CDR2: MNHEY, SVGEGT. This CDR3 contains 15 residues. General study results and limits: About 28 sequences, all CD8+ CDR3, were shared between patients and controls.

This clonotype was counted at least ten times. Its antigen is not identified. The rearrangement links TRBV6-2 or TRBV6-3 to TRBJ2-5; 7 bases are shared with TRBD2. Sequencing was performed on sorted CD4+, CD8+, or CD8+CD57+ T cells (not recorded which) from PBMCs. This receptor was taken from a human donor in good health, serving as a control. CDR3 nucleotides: TGTGCCAGCAGTTTAGCGCAAACTAGCGACGCGACCCAGTACTTC. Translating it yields CASSLAQTSDATQYF.